A single sample is the source of the 31 T cell receptor beta chains below, sequenced in a study of molecular identifiers for immune sequencing clone quantification. TCRdb recomputed calls from the PCR reads with MiXCR, one row per CDR3 protein. The sample gives 40,000 to 50,000 distinct CDR3 sequences, over 15% of which show up once; roughly 1% is in the top ten. Sequencing input: naive CD8+ T cells from blood, with Jurkat cell RNA spiked in. Noted subset: FACS-sorted CD8+CD4-CCR7+CD45RA+ naive T cells. Receptors were obtained from a human donor in good health. Some libraries in this study had Jurkat cell RNA spiked in.

This clonotype was observed at least ten times. The chain uses TRBV6-5 and TRBJ2-3; a possible D gene is TRBD1 (6 bases). The CDR3 runs to 14 residues. Germline V CDR1 and CDR2: MNHEY, SVGAGI. The V end was cut by 6 bases, the J end by 4 bases, with 14 bases between. The CDR3 coding sequence is TGTGCCAGCAGCCTCGTGGGGGCCCCAGATACGCAGTATTTT. This codes for CASSLVGAPDTQYF.

This clonotype showed up many times. The gene calls are TRBV7-8 and TRBJ2-3; 7 nucleotides match TRBD2. The J segment lost 0 bases and the V segment lost 1 base, leaving 4 bases of the junction unmatched. CDR3 size: 16 residues. In germline, CDR1 is SGHVS, CDR2 FQNEAQ. CDR3 sequence (DNA): TGTGCCAGCAGCTTAGTGGGGGGGGGGAGCACAGATACGCAGTATTTT. Translating it yields CASSLVGGGSTDTQYF.

Comments on this clonotype: A junction boundary mismatches the germline segment, possibly from a read error. The chain recombines TRBV4-1 with TRBJ2-4; D gene uncertain. The CDR3 is made up of 15 amino acids. Germline CDR1 is MGHRA and CDR2 is YSYEKL. This CDR3 reads CAGSQVGSRLDIQYF. In DNA, the CDR3 is TGCGCCGGCAGCCAAGTAGGCTCCCGGCTAGACATTCAGTACTTC.

This clonotype was counted ten times or more. V is TRBV29-1 and J is TRBJ1-1; no firm D call. Trimming stripped 8 bases from V and 0 bases from J, with 7 bases between. This CDR3 has 11 amino acids. CDR1 and CDR2 from the germline V gene are SQVTM and ANQGSEA. The CDR3 loop is CSPMVNTEAFF. CDR3 sequence (DNA): TGCAGCCCGATGGTGAACACTGAAGCTTTCTTT. The complete variable domain, with remaining parts taken from reference TRBV29-1 and TRBJ1-1, reads SAVISQKPSRDICQRGTSLTIQCQVDSQVTMMFWYRQQPGQSLTLIATANQGSEATYESGFVIDKFPISRPNLTFSTLTVSNMSPEDSSIYLCSPMVNTEAFFGQGTRLTVV.

For this clonotype: This could be a read error, since a much larger clone is one nucleotide away. The chain uses TRBV30 and TRBJ2-7; TRBD1 agrees at 7 bases. TRBJ2-1 explains the end of the DNA better; the J call may be wrong. Germline CDR1 reads GTSNPN; CDR2 reads SVGIG (reference sequence). CDR3 length: 16 residues. The CDR3 is CAWSRVGTADSYEQFF. CDR3 in DNA: TGTGCCTGGAGTAGAGTGGGGACAGCGGATTCCTACGAGCAGTTCTTC.

Many counts were recorded for this clonotype. The chain combines TRBV7-9 with TRBJ2-3, with D perhaps given as TRBD1 or TRBD2 (5 bases each). The CDR3 spans 13 residues. Trimming took 4 bases from V and 4 from J, leaving 9 bases between them. The germline gives CDR1 SEHNR, CDR2 FQNEAQ (reference sequence). The CDR3 loop reads CASSSGTPDTQYF. DNA of the CDR3: TGTGCCAGCAGCTCAGGGACCCCAGATACGCAGTATTTT. The whole variable domain, filled in from reference TRBV7-9 and TRBJ2-3, reads DTGVSQNPRHKITKRGQNVTFRCDPISEHNRLYWYRQTLGQGPEFLTYFQNEAQLEKSRLLSDRFSAERPKGSFSTLEIQRTEQGDSAMYLCASSSGTPDTQYFGPGTRLTVL.

This clonotype is categorized as medium-sized (0.01 to 0.1%). The chain is built from TRBV7-2 and TRBJ1-5; D unresolved. Germline lookup yields CDR1 SGHTA and CDR2 FQGNSA. V lost 2 bases, J lost 8 bases, and 13 bases lay in between. This CDR3 comprises 14 residues. CDR3 region: CASSLLGRQEPQHF. The CDR3 coding sequence is TGTGCCAGCAGCTTACTTGGTCGCCAAGAGCCCCAGCATTTT.

This clonotype came up many times. The chain uses TRBV6-2 or TRBV6-3 and TRBJ1-1; TRBD1 agrees at 7 bases. Losses at the gene ends were 2 bases for V and 5 bases for J; bases not matched to a gene: 5. Per germline, CDR1 MNHEY and CDR2 SVGEGT. CDR3 length: 14 residues. As DNA, the CDR3 is TGTGCCAGCAGTTACAGGGGGCGAATGACTGAAGCTTTCTTT. Protein sequence: CASSYRGRMTEAFF.

This clonotype has ten or more counts. The V gene is TRBV27, the J gene TRBJ2-7; D unresolved. The CDR3 loop spans 13 amino acids. CDR1 is MNHEY and CDR2 is SMNVEV in the germline V gene (reference sequence). V shed 5 bases and J shed 1 base, with 9 bases lying between them. The CDR3 here is CASSQTQSYEQYF. The CDR3 nucleotides are TGTGCCAGCAGTCAGACTCAATCCTACGAGCAGTACTTC.

A single count supports this clonotype. This may stem from a read error, because a much larger clone lies one nucleotide away. The chain couples TRBV28 to TRBJ2-1, with D possibly being TRBD1 (6 bases). CDR3 length: 16 amino acids. V lost 4 bases and J lost 3, with 16 bases in between. The V gene's germline CDR1 is MDHEN and CDR2 SYDVKM. CDR3 loop: CASSSRSGVLYNEQFF. CDR3 bases: TGTGCCAGCAGTTCACGGTCAGGGGTTCTCTACAATGAGCAGTTCTTC.

This clonotype was counted a single time. The rearrangement uses TRBV6-2 or TRBV6-3 and TRBJ2-2; D is undetermined. Per the germline V gene, CDR1 is MNHEY and CDR2 is SVGEGT. The CDR3 is 13 amino acids. Trimming removed 6 bases at V and 2 bases at J, with 7 bases between. This chain's CDR3 is CASRSDNTGELFF. As DNA, the CDR3 is TGTGCCAGCAGGAGCGATAACACCGGGGAGCTGTTTTTT.

A single count supports this clonotype. In this CDR3 the conserved last residue, phenylalanine or tryptophan, is missing, so a read error is likely. V usage is TRBV9 and J usage is TRBJ1-1; tentative D call: TRBD1 (6 bases). The V gene's germline CDR1 is SGDLS and CDR2 YYNGEE. CDR3 length: 16 amino acids. Here the CDR3 DNA reads TGCGCCAGCAGCGTAGCCCCACAGGGACTGAACACTGAAGCTTTCTCT. Translating gives CASSVAPQGLNTEAFS.

The sample holds many counts of this clonotype. The J gene is TRBJ1-1, the V gene TRBV3-1; TRBD1 matches at 11 bases. CDR3 length equals 15 residues. Germline V CDR1 and CDR2: LGHDT, YNNKEL (reference sequence). V lost 2 bases and J lost 5; bases outside the gene matches: 4. Written as DNA, the CDR3 is TGTGCCAGCAGCCAAAGGGGACAGGGGGTGACTGAAGCTTTCTTT. It is translated as CASSQRGQGVTEAFF.

This clonotype was detected many times. The chain combines TRBV20-1 with TRBJ2-2; possibly TRBD2 for D (6 bases). Germline loops: CDR1 DFQATT, CDR2 SNEGSKA (reference sequence). CDR3 length equals 13 residues. Trimming stripped 2 bases from V and 3 bases from J, with 7 bases between. For the CDR3, the DNA is TGCAGTGCTAGACTAGCGTACACCGGGGAGCTGTTTTTT. This encodes CSARLAYTGELFF.

This clonotype has ten or more counts. The V call is TRBV28, the J call TRBJ2-6, with 10 nucleotides matching TRBD2. Germline CDR1 is MDHEN and CDR2 is SYDVKM. The CDR3 consists of 22 residues. V was pared by 4 bases and J by 0 bases, with 18 bases of the junction left unmatched. The CDR3 DNA follows: TGTGCCAGCAGTTCCCTGTCCGGGACTAGCGTTTTATTTAACTCTGGGGCCAACGTCCTGACTTTC. Translated, it gives CASSSLSGTSVLFNSGANVLTF.

The table lists this clonotype with many counts. The chain carries TRBV28 and TRBJ2-7, with D perhaps matching TRBD2 (6 bases). The CDR3 has 15 amino acids. Germline-derived CDR1 and CDR2 are MDHEN and SYDVKM. V was cut by 6 bases and J by 5 bases, with 20 bases left in between. Written as DNA, the CDR3 is TGTGCCAGCAGCCTCTACCGGGGGTTTGGGAACGAGCAGTACTTC. Amino acids: CASSLYRGFGNEQYF.

This clonotype was seen repeatedly, ten times or more. The V and J genes are TRBV30 and TRBJ1-1; perhaps TRBD1 as D (5 bases). This CDR3 is 14 amino acids long. Trimming cost V 7 bases and J 6 bases, with 21 bases left between them. Germline V gene lookup returns CDR1 GTSNPN and CDR2 SVGIG (reference sequence). In nucleotides, the CDR3 is TGTGCCTTCTTCCCGGGACCCAGAGGACCTGAAGCTTTCTTT. Its protein is CAFFPGPRGPEAFF.

This clonotype was observed a single time. Just one base apart from a much larger clone, this may be a read error. The chain employs TRBV20-1 and TRBJ1-6, with D uncertain. V was cut by 2 bases and J by 18 bases, with 20 bases left in between. The CDR3 spans 13 residues. CDR1 and CDR2 (germline): DFQATT, SNEGSKA (reference sequence). The chain's CDR3 is CSARRPTRASPHF. The CDR3 DNA sequence: TGCAGTGCTAGACGGCCGACAAGGGCGTCCCCCCACTTT.

This clonotype was found many times. The chain links TRBV30 to TRBJ2-5, with 8 bases that match TRBD1. The CDR3 extends over 13 amino acids. With 1 base clipped from V and 4 bases from J, the junction kept 2 bases outside the gene matches. CDR1 and CDR2 (germline): GTSNPN, SVGIG (reference sequence). CDR3 nucleotides: TGTGCCTGGAGTGATACAGGGGGAGAGACCCAGTACTTC. It codes for CAWSDTGGETQYF.

The rearrangement links TRBV12-3 or TRBV12-4 to TRBJ2-7; TRBD1 matches 10 bases. The CDR3 is 16 residues long. The junction had 6 bases not matched to a gene; V was cut back by 0 bases and J by 4 bases. The CDR3 protein is CASSLASDRGRYEQYF. The CDR3 DNA sequence: TGTGCCAGCAGTTTAGCGTCGGACAGGGGGAGGTACGAGCAGTACTTC.

This clonotype was detected many times. This chain's CDR3 is CASSPRRARALNEQFF. The CDR3 nucleotides read TGTGCCAGCAGTCCCAGGCGGGCAAGGGCCCTCAATGAGCAGTTCTTC. The genes are TRBV12-3 or TRBV12-4 and TRBJ2-1, with D possibly being TRBD2 (5 bases). V lost 5 bases and J lost 6, with 20 bases in between. This CDR3 has 16 amino acids.

The table lists this clonotype with many counts. The chain combines TRBV19 with TRBJ2-3; no clear D. V lost 6 bases to trimming and J lost 3 bases, with 16 bases between them. This CDR3 is built from 15 residues. The V gene's germline CDR1 is LNHDA and CDR2 SQIVND (reference sequence). For the CDR3, the DNA is TGTGCCAGTAGCCCCATTCCTACGGGTACAGATACGCAGTATTTT. This sequence encodes CASSPIPTGTDTQYF. Full variable domain (missing parts from reference TRBV19 and TRBJ2-3): DGGITQSPKYLFRKEGQNVTLSCEQNLNHDAMYWYRQDPGQGLRLIYYSQIVNDFQKGDIAEGYSVSREKKESFPLTVTSAQKNPTAFYLCASSPIPTGTDTQYFGPGTRLTVL.

This clonotype was observed many times. The rearrangement uses TRBV19 and TRBJ2-3, with 10 nucleotides matching TRBD2. After removal of 3 bases from V and 6 bases from J, the junction contained 9 bases not matched to a gene. CDR1 is LNHDA, CDR2 SQIVND, per germline (reference sequence). The CDR3 length is 16 residues. The CDR3 nucleotides read TGTGCCAGTAGTATCCTCCTAGCGGGAGCCCCCGATACGCAGTATTTT. The encoded protein is CASSILLAGAPDTQYF.

This clonotype appeared many times. The chain is built from TRBV5-5 and TRBJ1-1; D is uncertain. Germline V CDR1 and CDR2: SGHKS, YYEKEE (reference sequence). V was pared by 0 bases and J by 0 bases, with 3 bases between. This CDR3 contains 13 residues. The chain's CDR3 is CASSLGVNTEAFF. The CDR3 DNA reads TGTGCCAGCAGCTTGGGTGTGAACACTGAAGCTTTCTTT.

This clonotype was detected many times. The rearrangement links TRBV29-1 to TRBJ2-1, with D perhaps matching TRBD1 (6 bases). Trimming took 6 bases from V and 0 from J, leaving 9 bases between them. This CDR3 spans 13 amino acids. From germline, CDR1 is SQVTM and CDR2 ANQGSEA. The CDR3 nucleotides are TGCAGCGTCCAGGGGTCCTCCTACAATGAGCAGTTCTTC. This codes for CSVQGSSYNEQFF.

This clonotype was recorded once. This CDR3 reads CASRKRLAGLPDTQYF. The DNA of the CDR3 is TGTGCCAGCAGAAAACGACTAGCGGGACTACCAGATACGCAGTATTTT. This chain uses TRBV6-2 or TRBV6-3 with TRBJ2-3, with 11 bases that match TRBD2. The germline CDR1 and CDR2 sequences are MNHEY and SVGEGT. V trimming: 6 bases; J trimming: 4 bases; junction bases outside the gene matches: 9. The CDR3 extends over 16 amino acids.

This clonotype occurred many times. V gene TRBV7-2 combines with J gene TRBJ2-5, with a possible D match to TRBD2 (7 bases). V was clipped by 5 bases and J by 5 bases, with 18 bases between them. CDR1 SGHTA and CDR2 FQGNSA come from the germline V gene. This CDR3 contains 15 residues. The CDR3 spells CASSPWGGRIETQYF. The CDR3 nucleotides read TGTGCCAGCAGCCCGTGGGGGGGGCGGATCGAGACCCAGTACTTC.

This clonotype has ten or more counts. This chain uses TRBV12-3 or TRBV12-4 with TRBJ1-1; 7 nucleotides line up with TRBD1. This CDR3 has 11 residues. V gave up 6 bases and J gave up 8 bases; unmatched junction bases: 3. The CDR3 sequence is CASRGGQEAFF. Written as DNA, the CDR3 is TGTGCCAGCAGGGGGGGACAGGAAGCTTTCTTT.

This clonotype was observed at least ten times. V is TRBV4-1 and J is TRBJ2-3, with D tentatively TRBD2 (7 bases). The V and J ends lost 0 bases and 1 base respectively, with 14 bases between them. The CDR3 sequence is 17 residues long. Germline lookup yields CDR1 MGHRA and CDR2 YSYEKL. The DNA of the CDR3 is TGCGCCAGCAGCCAAGACCCCGGGGGGCCGGGCACAGATACGCAGTATTTT. Encoded protein: CASSQDPGGPGTDTQYF.

Concerning this clonotype: Sequence at one end of the junction differs from germline and may be a read error. The J gene is TRBJ1-1, the V gene TRBV5-6; no firm D call. This CDR3 has 16 residues. From germline, CDR1 is SGHDT and CDR2 YYEEEE. The CDR3, as DNA: TGTGCAAGCACCGACGCAATGGGTCGTATGAACACTGAAGCTTCCTTT. Amino acid sequence: CASTDAMGRMNTEASF. Supplemented by reference TRBV5-6 and TRBJ1-1, the full variable domain reads DAGVTQSPTHLIKTRGQQVTLRCSPKSGHDTVSWYQQALGQGPQFIFQYYEEEERQRGNFPDRFSGHQFPNYSSELNVNALLLGDSALYLCASTDAMGRMNTEASFGQGTRLTVV.

This clonotype was seen repeatedly, ten times or more. J is TRBJ1-5 and V is TRBV6-2 or TRBV6-3; D uncertain. The V and J ends lost 6 bases and 3 bases respectively, with 15 bases between them. The CDR3 contains 15 residues. Germline V gene data show CDR1 as MNHEY and CDR2 as SVGEGT. CDR3 coding DNA: TGTGCCAGCAGCTTCGGCCTCCCACACAATCAGCCCCAGCATTTT. Amino acids: CASSFGLPHNQPQHF.